This paragraph covers one TCR beta chain sequence. The source of the sample is a study of T cell changes during pregnancy in multiple sclerosis. Using immunoSEQ multiplex PCR, the repertoire was profiled, and TCRdb retains in-frame clones only, with some absent. The repertoire consists of more than 80,000 clones, with 85% to 95% occurring once and the leading ten covering approximately 1.6%. J gave up 7 bases and V 5 bases, and 9 bases lay outside the gene matches. The CDR3 loop spans 16 amino acids. Germline CDR1 reads SGHTA; CDR2 reads FQGTGA. This sequence originates from a female donor with multiple sclerosis, enrolled in a pregnancy study. The J gene is TRBJ2-1, the V gene TRBV7-3; TRBD2 aligns across 12 bases. The source was peripheral blood, collected after pregnancy. The CDR3 loop reads CASSMEPGLAGNEQFF. The CDR3 nucleotides are TGTGCCAGCAGCATGGAACCGGGACTAGCGGGTAATGAGCAGTTCTTC.